This T cell receptor beta chain was documented in a study of blood T cell repertoires in COVID-19. Overall study context: Specimens from acute and convalescent COVID-19 originated in the United States, Italy and Spain. Nucleic acid was either cDNA or gDNA, and it came from T cells, B-cell-depleted T cells, or PBMCs.

This CDR3 has 15 amino acids. The V end was cut by 3 bases, the J end by 1 base, with 11 bases between. The germline V gene encodes CDR1 SGHTA and CDR2 FQGNSA. In the original workflow: Quantification of nucleated cells was approximated via reference gene primer amplification. The assay was immunoSEQ multiplex PCR, and TCRdb's table has in-frame clones only and misses some. The D gene and trimming were derived from the DNA, and the V and J assignments and clone size from that table. The table records approximately 100,000 clones, 69% of them present only once. The V gene is TRBV7-2, the J gene TRBJ2-3, with D possibly matching TRBD2 (6 bases). Sequences were obtained from peripheral blood. This clonotype originated in a man at least 80 years old with acute or convalescent COVID-19. The CDR3 nucleotides are TGTGCCAGCAGCTTTCGGTCTAGCGGCACAGATACGCAGTATTTT. Its protein product is CASSFRSSGTDTQYF.